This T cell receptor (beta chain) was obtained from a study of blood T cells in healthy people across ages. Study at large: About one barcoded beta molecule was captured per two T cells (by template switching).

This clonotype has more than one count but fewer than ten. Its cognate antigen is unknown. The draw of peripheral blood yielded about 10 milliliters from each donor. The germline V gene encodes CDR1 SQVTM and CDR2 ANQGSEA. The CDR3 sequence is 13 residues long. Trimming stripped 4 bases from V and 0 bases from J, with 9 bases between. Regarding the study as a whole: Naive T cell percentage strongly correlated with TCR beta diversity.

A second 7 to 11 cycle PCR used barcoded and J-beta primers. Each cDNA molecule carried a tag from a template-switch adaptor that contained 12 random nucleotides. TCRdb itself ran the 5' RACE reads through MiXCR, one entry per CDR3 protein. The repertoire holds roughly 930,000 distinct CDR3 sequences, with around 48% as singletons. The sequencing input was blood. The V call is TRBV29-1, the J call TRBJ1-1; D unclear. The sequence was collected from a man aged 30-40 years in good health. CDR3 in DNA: TGCAGCGTTGCCGGGAGATTGAACACTGAAGCTTTCTTT. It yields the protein CSVAGRLNTEAFF.